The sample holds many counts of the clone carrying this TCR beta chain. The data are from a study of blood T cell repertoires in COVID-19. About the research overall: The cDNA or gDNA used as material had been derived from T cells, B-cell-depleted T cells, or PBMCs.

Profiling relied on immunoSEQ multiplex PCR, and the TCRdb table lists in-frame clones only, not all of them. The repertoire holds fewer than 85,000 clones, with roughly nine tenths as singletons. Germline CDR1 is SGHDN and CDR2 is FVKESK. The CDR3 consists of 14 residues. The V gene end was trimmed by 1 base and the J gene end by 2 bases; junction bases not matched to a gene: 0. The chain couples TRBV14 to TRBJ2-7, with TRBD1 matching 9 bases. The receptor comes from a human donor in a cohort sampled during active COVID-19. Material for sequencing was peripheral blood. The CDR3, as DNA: TGTGCCAGCAGCCAAGGACAGGGGGCCTACGAGCAGTACTTC. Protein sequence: CASSQGQGAYEQYF.